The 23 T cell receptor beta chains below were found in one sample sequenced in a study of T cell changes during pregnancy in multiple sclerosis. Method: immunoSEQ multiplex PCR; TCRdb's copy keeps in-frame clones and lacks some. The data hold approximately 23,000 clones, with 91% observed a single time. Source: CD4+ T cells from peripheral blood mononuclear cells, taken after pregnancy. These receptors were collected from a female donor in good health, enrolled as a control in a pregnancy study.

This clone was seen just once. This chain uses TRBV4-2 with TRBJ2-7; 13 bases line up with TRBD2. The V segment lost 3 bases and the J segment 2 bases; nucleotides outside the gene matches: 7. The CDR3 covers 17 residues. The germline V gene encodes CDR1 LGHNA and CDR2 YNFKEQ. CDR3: CASSQGGLAGITYEQYF. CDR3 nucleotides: TGTGCCAGCAGCCAGGGGGGACTAGCGGGGATCACCTACGAGCAGTACTTC.

This CDR3 is CASSLATVSQPQHF. The CDR3 nucleotides read TGTGCCAGCAGCTTGGCAACGGTCTCTCAGCCCCAGCATTTT. The rearrangement links TRBV5-6 to TRBJ1-5; D ambiguous. Trimming removed 0 bases from V and 6 bases from J, with 10 bases in between. In germline, CDR1 is SGHDT, CDR2 YYEEEE. The CDR3 extends over 14 amino acids.

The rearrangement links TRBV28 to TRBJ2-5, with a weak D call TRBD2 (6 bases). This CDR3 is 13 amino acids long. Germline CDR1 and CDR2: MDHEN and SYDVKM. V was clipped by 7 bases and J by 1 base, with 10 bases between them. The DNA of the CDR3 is TGTGCCAGCAATCTCGGGGGCCAAGAGACCCAGTACTTC. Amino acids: CASNLGGQETQYF.

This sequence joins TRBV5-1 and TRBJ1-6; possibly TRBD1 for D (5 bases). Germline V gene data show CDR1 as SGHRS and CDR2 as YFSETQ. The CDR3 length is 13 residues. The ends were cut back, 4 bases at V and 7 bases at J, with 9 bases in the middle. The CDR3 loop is CASSPAGNSPLHF. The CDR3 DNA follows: TGCGCCAGCAGCCCAGCAGGGAATTCACCCCTCCACTTT.

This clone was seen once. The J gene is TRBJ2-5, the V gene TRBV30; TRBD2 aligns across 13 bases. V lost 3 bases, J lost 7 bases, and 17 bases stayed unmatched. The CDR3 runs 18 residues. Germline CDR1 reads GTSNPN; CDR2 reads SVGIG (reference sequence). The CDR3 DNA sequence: TGTGCCTGGAGACATAATCGACTAGCGGGGGGCCCCTCCGGGACCCAGTACTTC. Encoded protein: CAWRHNRLAGGPSGTQYF.

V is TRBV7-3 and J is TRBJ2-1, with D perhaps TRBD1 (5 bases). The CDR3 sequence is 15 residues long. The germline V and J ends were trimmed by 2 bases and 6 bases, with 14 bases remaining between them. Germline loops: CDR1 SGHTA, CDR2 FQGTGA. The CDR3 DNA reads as TGTGCCAGCAGCTTATTCGCAGGGTACGTCAATGAGCAGTTCTTC. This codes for CASSLFAGYVNEQFF.

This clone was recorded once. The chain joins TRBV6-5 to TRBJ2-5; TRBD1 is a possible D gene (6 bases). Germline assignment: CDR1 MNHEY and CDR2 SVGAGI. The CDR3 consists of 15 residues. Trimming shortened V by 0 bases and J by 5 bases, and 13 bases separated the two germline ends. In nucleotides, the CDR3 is TGTGCCAGCAGTTACTCCGGGACAACTCCCGAGACCCAGTACTTC. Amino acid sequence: CASSYSGTTPETQYF.

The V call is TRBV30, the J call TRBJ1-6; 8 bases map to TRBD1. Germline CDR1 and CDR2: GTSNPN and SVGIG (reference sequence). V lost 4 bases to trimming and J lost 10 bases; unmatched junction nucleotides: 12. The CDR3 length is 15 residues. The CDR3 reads CAWKHPDREESPLHF. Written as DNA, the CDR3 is TGTGCCTGGAAACACCCGGACAGGGAGGAATCACCCCTCCACTTT.

DNA of the CDR3: TGTGCCAGTAGGTCGGACAGGAGCTCCTACAATGAGCAGTTCTTC. Its protein product is CASRSDRSSYNEQFF. This chain connects TRBV19 to TRBJ2-1, with 7 bases fitting TRBD1. Per the germline V gene, CDR1 is LNHDA and CDR2 is SQIVND (reference sequence). The CDR3 has 15 residues. J gave up 0 bases and V 6 bases, and 5 bases lay outside the gene matches.

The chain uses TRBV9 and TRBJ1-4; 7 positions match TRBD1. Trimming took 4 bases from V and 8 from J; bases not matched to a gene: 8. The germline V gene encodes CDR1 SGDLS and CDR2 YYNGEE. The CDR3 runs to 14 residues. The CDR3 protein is CASSKTGFYEKLFF. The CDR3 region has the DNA TGTGCCAGCAGCAAGACAGGGTTTTACGAAAAACTGTTTTTT.

This CDR3 is CASSPGTRSTDTQYF. The CDR3 nucleotides are TGTGCCAGCAGCCCCGGGACTAGGAGCACAGATACGCAGTATTTT. This rearrangement joins TRBV21-1 to TRBJ2-3; the table assigns TRBD2, which was not confirmed against the DNA. TRBV21-1 is termed a pseudogene. This CDR3 contains 15 residues.

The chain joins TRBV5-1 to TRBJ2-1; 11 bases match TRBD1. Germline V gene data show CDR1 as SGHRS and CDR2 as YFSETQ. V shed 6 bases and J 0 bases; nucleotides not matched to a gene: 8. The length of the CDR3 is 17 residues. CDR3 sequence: CASTGTGGATSYNEQFF. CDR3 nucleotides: TGCGCCAGCACCGGGACAGGGGGAGCCACCTCCTACAATGAGCAGTTCTTC.

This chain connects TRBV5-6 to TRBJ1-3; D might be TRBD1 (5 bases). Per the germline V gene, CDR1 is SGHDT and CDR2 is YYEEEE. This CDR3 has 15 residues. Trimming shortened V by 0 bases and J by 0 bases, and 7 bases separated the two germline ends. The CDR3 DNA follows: TGTGCCAGCAGCTTGGCCCAGGGCTCTGGAAACACCATATATTTT. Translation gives CASSLAQGSGNTIYF. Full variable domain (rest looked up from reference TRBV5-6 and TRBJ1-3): DAGVTQSPTHLIKTRGQQVTLRCSPKSGHDTVSWYQQALGQGPQFIFQYYEEEERQRGNFPDRFSGHQFPNYSSELNVNALLLGDSALYLCASSLAQGSGNTIYFGEGSWLTVV.

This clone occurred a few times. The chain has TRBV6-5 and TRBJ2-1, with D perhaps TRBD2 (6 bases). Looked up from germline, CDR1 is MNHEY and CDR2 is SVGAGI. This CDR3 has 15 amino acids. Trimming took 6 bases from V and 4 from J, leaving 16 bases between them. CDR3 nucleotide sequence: TGTGCCAGCAGATACCGCTTAGCGGAATACAATGAGCAGTTCTTC. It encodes CASRYRLAEYNEQFF.

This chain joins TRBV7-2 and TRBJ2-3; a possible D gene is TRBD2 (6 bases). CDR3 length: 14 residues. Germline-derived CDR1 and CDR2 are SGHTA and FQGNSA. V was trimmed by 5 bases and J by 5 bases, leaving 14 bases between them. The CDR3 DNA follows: TGTGCCAGCAGCCCCGAGGCGGGAAGAGATACGCAGTATTTT. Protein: CASSPEAGRDTQYF.

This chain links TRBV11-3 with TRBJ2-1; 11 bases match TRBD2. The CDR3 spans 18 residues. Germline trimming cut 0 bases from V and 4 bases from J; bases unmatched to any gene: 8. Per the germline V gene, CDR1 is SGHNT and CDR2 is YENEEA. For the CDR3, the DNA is TGTGCCAGCAGCTTAGATCAGTCCGGGACTAGCGGTTACAATGAGCAGTTCTTC. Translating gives CASSLDQSGTSGYNEQFF.

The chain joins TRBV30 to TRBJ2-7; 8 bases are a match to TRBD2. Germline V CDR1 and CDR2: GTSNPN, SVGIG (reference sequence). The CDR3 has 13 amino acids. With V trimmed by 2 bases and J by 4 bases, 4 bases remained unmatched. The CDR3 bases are TGTGCCTGGAGTCGGGCTAGCGGGTACGAGCAGTACTTC. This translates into CAWSRASGYEQYF.

CDR3 protein: CASSAQGAFNTEAFF. The CDR3 nucleotides are TGTGCCAGCAGCGCACAGGGGGCGTTTAACACTGAAGCTTTCTTT. This chain joins TRBV7-8 and TRBJ1-1; TRBD1 agrees at 9 bases. This CDR3 contains 15 residues. The ends lost 5 bases at V and 2 bases at J; junction bases unmatched: 6. Germline V gene lookup returns CDR1 SGHVS and CDR2 FQNEAQ.

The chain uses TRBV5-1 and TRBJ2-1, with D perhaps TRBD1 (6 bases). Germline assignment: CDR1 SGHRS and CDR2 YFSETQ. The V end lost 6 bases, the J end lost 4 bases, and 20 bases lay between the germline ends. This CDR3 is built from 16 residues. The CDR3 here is CASTTGILGPYNEQFF. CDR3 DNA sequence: TGCGCCAGCACCACAGGGATTTTAGGACCTTACAATGAGCAGTTCTTC.

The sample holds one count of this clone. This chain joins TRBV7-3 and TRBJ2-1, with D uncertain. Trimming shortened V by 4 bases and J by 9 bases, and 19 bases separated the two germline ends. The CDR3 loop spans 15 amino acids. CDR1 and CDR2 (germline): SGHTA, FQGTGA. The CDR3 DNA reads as TGTGCCAGCAGCTCAAATGGTAGGAGCAACGTTGAGCAGTTCTTC. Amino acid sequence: CASSSNGRSNVEQFF. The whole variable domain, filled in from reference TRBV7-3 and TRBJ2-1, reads GAGVSQTPSNKVTEKGKYVELRCDPISGHTALYWYRQSLGQGPEFLIYFQGTGAADDSGLPNDRFFAVRPEGSVSTLKIQRTERGDSAVYLCASSSNGRSNVEQFFGPGTRLTVL.

Here the CDR3 reads CASRLGGGGNTEAFF. The DNA for the CDR3 is TGTGCCAGCAGATTAGGGGGCGGAGGGAACACTGAAGCTTTCTTT. V usage is TRBV2 and J usage is TRBJ1-1; 7 positions match TRBD1. The CDR3 contains 15 residues. The germline CDR1 and CDR2 sequences are SNHLY and FYNNEI. J gave up 1 base and V 6 bases, and 8 bases lay outside the gene matches.

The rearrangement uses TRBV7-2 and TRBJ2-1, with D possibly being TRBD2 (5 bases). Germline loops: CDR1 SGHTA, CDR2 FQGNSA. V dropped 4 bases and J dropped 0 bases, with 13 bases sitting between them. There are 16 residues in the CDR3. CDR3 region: CASSSYLGSSYNEQFF. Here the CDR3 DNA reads TGTGCCAGCAGCTCGTACCTAGGGAGCTCCTACAATGAGCAGTTCTTC.

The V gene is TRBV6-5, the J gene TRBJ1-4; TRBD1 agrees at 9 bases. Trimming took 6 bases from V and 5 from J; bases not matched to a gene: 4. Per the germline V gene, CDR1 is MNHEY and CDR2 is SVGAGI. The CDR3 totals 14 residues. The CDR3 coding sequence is TGTGCCAGCAGGCCGGGACAGGGCAATGAAAAACTGTTTTTT. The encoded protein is CASRPGQGNEKLFF.